What follows are 9 T cell receptor beta chains derived from one specimen sequenced in a study of T cell responses to AZD1222 COVID-19 vaccine. Libraries were prepared by immunoSEQ multiplex PCR; TCRdb keeps only in-frame clonotypes and omits some of them. The sample contains about 130,000 clones, about 91% of which appear only once. Sequenced here: peripheral blood, sampled on day 0 of AZD1222 vaccination. The receptors come from an adult in good health.

The chain carries TRBV27 and TRBJ1-5, with D uncertain. Trimming took 5 bases from V and 3 from J, leaving 5 bases between them. This CDR3 region has 12 residues. From germline, CDR1 is MNHEY and CDR2 SMNVEV (reference sequence). CDR3 DNA: TGTGCCAGCAGTACCAACAATCAGCCCCAGCATTTT. It codes for CASSTNNQPQHF.

The chain combines TRBV27 with TRBJ1-2; TRBD1 matches at 7 bases. The CDR3 extends over 14 amino acids. The junction had 8 bases not matched to a gene; V was cut back by 5 bases and J by 5 bases. Germline CDR1 reads MNHEY; CDR2 reads SMNVEV (reference sequence). The CDR3 nucleotides are TGTGCCAGCAGTCCAAGACAGGGACCTTATGGCTACACCTTC. It codes for CASSPRQGPYGYTF.

The genes are TRBV5-5 and TRBJ1-6; D gene unclear. CDR1 is SGHKS, CDR2 YYEKEE, per germline (reference sequence). The V end lost 4 bases, the J end lost 0 bases, and 11 bases lay between the germline ends. This CDR3 has 16 amino acids. CDR3 in DNA: TGTGCCAGCAGCACCGCGGGGAGCTCCTATAATTCACCCCTCCACTTT. Translating gives CASSTAGSSYNSPLHF.

CDR3 nucleotides: TGTGCCAGCAGGCCACCACGGAACACTGAAGCTTTCTTT. It yields the protein CASRPPRNTEAFF. This sequence joins TRBV28 and TRBJ1-1; no reliable D call. CDR1 is MDHEN and CDR2 is SYDVKM in the germline V gene. The CDR3 runs 13 residues. Trimming removed 6 bases from V and 1 base from J, with 9 bases in between.

J is TRBJ1-3 and V is TRBV7-2; 7 bases align to TRBD1. This CDR3 comprises 16 residues. CDR1 and CDR2 (germline): SGHTA, FQGNSA. Trimming removed 6 bases from V and 0 bases from J; junction bases left unmatched: 8. The CDR3 sequence: CASSRDRPSSGNTIYF. The CDR3 DNA reads as TGTGCCAGCAGTCGGGACAGACCTAGCTCTGGAAACACCATATATTTT. Looking up the rest from reference TRBV7-2 and TRBJ1-3 gives the full variable domain: GAGVSQSPSNKVTEKGKDVELRCDPISGHTALYWYRQSLGQGLEFLIYFQGNSAPDKSGLPSDRFSAERTGGSVSTLTIQRTQQEDSAVYLCASSRDRPSSGNTIYFGEGSWLTVV.

As DNA, the CDR3 is TGCGCCAGCAGCTTGGAACTGGGACGCAATGAGCAGTTCTTC. The encoded protein is CASSLELGRNEQFF. The chain links TRBV5-1 to TRBJ2-1, with D perhaps assigned TRBD1 or TRBD2 (5 bases each). This CDR3 is 14 amino acids long. V was clipped by 0 bases and J by 6 bases, with 10 bases between them. The germline V gene encodes CDR1 SGHRS and CDR2 YFSETQ.

There are a few counts of this clone. V usage is TRBV19 and J usage is TRBJ2-1; no firm D call. Trimming left V 5 bases short and J 3 bases short, with 8 bases between. The CDR3 is 13 amino acids. The germline V gene encodes CDR1 LNHDA and CDR2 SQIVND (reference sequence). The CDR3 nucleotides are TGTGCCAGTAGTCCAGCGCGCTACAATGAGCAGTTCTTC. Its protein product is CASSPARYNEQFF. The variable domain in full, with the rest retrieved from reference TRBV19 and TRBJ2-1, is DGGITQSPKYLFRKEGQNVTLSCEQNLNHDAMYWYRQDPGQGLRLIYYSQIVNDFQKGDIAEGYSVSREKKESFPLTVTSAQKNPTAFYLCASSPARYNEQFFGPGTRLTVL.

The chain recombines TRBV23-1 with TRBJ2-1; a weak D match, TRBD2 (6 bases). Being an ORF, TRBV23-1 has a function that is uncertain. V was clipped by 2 bases and J by 2 bases, with 13 bases between them. This CDR3 spans 16 amino acids. CDR3 sequence: CASSQVGAGPYNEQFF. CDR3 coding DNA: TGCGCCAGCAGTCAAGTGGGCGCGGGGCCCTACAATGAGCAGTTCTTC.

The V and J genes are TRBV6-5 and TRBJ1-4; a weak D match, TRBD1 (6 bases). In germline, CDR1 is MNHEY, CDR2 SVGAGI. The CDR3 contains 16 residues. V lost 4 bases to trimming and J lost 7 bases, with 19 bases between them. Written as DNA, the CDR3 is TGTGCCAGCAGTTCGGCGAGGGGGGGTTTTGCTGAAAAACTGTTTTTT. Its translation is CASSSARGGFAEKLFF.